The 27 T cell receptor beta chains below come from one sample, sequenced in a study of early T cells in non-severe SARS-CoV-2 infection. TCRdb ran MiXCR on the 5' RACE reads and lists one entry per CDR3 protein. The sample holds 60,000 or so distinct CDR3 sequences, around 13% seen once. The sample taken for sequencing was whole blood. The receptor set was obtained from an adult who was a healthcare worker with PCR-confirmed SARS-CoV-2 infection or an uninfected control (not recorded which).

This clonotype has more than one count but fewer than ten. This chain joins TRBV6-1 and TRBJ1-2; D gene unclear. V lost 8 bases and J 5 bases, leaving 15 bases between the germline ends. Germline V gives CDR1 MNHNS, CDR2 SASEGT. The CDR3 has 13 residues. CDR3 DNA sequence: TGTGCCAGCGCACCGTTAGGGCAGTATGGCTACACCTTC. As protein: CASAPLGQYGYTF.

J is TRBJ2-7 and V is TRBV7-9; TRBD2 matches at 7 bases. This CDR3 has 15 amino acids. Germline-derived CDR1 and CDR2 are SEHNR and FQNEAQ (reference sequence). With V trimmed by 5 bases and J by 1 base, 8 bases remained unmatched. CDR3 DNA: TGTGCCAGCAGCACAGCGGGACGGAATTCCTACGAGCAGTACTTC. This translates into CASSTAGRNSYEQYF.

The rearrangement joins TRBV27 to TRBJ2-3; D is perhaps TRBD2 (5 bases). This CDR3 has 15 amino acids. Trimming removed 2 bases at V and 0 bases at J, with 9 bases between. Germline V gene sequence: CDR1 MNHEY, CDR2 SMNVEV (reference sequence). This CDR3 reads CASSLGRASTDTQYF. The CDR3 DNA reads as TGTGCCAGCAGTTTAGGGCGGGCGAGCACAGATACGCAGTATTTT.

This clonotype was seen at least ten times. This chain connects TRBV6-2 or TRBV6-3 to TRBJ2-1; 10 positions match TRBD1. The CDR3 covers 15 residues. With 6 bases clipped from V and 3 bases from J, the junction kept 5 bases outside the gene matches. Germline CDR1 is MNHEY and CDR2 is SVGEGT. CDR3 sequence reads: CASSPGTGDYNEQFF. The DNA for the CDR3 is TGTGCCAGCAGCCCCGGGACAGGGGACTACAATGAGCAGTTCTTC.

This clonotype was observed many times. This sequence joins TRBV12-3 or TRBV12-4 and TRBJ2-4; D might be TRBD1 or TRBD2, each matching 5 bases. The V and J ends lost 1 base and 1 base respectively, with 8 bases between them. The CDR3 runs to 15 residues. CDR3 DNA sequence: TGTGCCAGCAGTTTAGGAGGGGTTGCCAAAAACATTCAGTACTTC. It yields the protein CASSLGGVAKNIQYF.

The CDR3 is CASSQNGAIQYF. The DNA of the CDR3 is TGTGCCAGCAGCCAGAACGGCGCAATTCAGTACTTC. The rearrangement joins TRBV11-2 to TRBJ2-4; no definite D call. Germline loops: CDR1 SGHAT, CDR2 FQNNGV. V lost 5 bases and J lost 10, with 12 bases in between. The CDR3 is 12 residues long.

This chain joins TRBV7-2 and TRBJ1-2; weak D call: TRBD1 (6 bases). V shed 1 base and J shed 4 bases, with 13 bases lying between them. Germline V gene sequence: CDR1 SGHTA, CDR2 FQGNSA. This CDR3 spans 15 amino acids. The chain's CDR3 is CASSLDWTDRYGYTF. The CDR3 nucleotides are TGTGCCAGCAGCTTAGATTGGACAGACCGCTATGGCTACACCTTC.

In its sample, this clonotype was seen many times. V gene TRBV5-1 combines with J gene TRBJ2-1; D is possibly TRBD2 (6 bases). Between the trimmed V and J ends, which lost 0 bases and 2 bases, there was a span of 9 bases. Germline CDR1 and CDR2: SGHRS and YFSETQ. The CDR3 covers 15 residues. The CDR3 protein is CASSLAAGPYNEQFF. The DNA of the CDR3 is TGCGCCAGCAGCTTGGCGGCGGGACCCTACAATGAGCAGTTCTTC.

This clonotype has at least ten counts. The CDR3 region is CASSLGGTGFWAEQFF. CDR3 sequence (DNA): TGTGCCAGCAGCTTAGGCGGGACAGGGTTTTGGGCTGAGCAGTTCTTC. This sequence joins TRBV11-1 and TRBJ2-1, with 9 bases identical to TRBD1. The CDR3 totals 16 residues. Germline assignment: CDR1 SGHAT and CDR2 FQDESV (reference sequence). Trimming at V came to 1 base and at J to 9 bases, leaving 10 bases not matched to a gene.

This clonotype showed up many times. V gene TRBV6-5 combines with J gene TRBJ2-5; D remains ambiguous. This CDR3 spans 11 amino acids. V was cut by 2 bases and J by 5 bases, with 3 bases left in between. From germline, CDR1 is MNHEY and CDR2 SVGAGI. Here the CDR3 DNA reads TGTGCCAGCAGTTACATGGAGACCCAGTACTTC. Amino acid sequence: CASSYMETQYF.

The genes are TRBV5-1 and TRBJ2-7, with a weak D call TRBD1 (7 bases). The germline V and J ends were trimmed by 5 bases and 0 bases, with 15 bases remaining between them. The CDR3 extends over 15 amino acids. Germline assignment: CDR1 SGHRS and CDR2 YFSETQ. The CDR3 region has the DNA TGCGCCAGCAGGGGAGGACAGGCCTACTCCTACGAGCAGTACTTC. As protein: CASRGGQAYSYEQYF. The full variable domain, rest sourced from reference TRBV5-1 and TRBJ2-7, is KAGVTQTPRYLIKTRGQQVTLSCSPISGHRSVSWYQQTPGQGLQFLFEYFSETQRNKGNFPGRFSGRQFSNSRSEMNVSTLELGDSALYLCASRGGQAYSYEQYFGPGTRLTVT.

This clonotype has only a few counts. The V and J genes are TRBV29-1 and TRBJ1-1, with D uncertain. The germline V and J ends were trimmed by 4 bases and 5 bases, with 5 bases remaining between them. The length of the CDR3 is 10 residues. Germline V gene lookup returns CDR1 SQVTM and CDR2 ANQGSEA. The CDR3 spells CSVGGTEAFF. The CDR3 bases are TGCAGCGTTGGTGGGACTGAAGCTTTCTTT.

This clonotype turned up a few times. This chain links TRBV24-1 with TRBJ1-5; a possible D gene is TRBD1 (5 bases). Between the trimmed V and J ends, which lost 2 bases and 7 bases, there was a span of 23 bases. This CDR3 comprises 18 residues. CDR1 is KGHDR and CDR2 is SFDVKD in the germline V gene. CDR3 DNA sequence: TGTGCCACCAGTGATTCGACCGGGACCCCGGGAGGAAGACAGCCCCAGCATTTT. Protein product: CATSDSTGTPGGRQPQHF.

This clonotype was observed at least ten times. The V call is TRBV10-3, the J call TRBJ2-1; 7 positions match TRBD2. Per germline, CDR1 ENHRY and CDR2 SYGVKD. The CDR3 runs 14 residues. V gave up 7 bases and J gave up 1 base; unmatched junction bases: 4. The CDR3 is CAIKGAGSYNEQFF. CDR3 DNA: TGTGCCATCAAGGGAGCGGGGTCCTACAATGAGCAGTTCTTC.

Here the CDR3 reads CASSPQSGSNQPQHF. CDR3 DNA: TGTGCCAGCTCACCACAATCAGGGAGCAATCAGCCCCAGCATTTT. J is TRBJ1-5 and V is TRBV18; tentatively, D is TRBD1 (5 bases). CDR3 length equals 15 residues. Trimming shortened V by 1 base and J by 1 base, and 8 bases separated the two germline ends. Germline lookup yields CDR1 KGHSH and CDR2 LQKENI.

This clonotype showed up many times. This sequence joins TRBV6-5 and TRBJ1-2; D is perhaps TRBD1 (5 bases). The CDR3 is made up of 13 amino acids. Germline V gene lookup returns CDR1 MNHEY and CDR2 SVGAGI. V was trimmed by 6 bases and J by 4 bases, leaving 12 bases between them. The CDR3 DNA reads TGTGCCAGCAGGCGCGGGGCCCTCTATGGCTACACCTTC. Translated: CASRRGALYGYTF.

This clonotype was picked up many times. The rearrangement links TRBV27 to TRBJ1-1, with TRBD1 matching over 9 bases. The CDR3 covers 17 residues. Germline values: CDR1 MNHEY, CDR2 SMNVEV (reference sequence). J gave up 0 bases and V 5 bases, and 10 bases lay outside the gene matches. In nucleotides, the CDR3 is TGTGCCAGCAGTCCCTTAGGATGGACAGGGGTGAACACTGAAGCTTTCTTT. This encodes CASSPLGWTGVNTEAFF.

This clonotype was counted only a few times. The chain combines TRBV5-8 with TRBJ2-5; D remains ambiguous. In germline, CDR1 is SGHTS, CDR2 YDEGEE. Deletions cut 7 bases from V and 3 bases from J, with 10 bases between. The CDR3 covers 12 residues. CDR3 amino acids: CASGRLEETQYF. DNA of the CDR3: TGTGCCAGCGGTCGGCTCGAAGAGACCCAGTACTTC.

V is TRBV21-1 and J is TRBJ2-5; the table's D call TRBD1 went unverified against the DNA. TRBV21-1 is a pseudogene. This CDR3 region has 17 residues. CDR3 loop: CASSKVPRRVAPETQYF. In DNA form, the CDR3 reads TGTGCCAGCAGCAAAGTACCTCGCAGAGTGGCGCCGGAGACCCAGTACTTC.

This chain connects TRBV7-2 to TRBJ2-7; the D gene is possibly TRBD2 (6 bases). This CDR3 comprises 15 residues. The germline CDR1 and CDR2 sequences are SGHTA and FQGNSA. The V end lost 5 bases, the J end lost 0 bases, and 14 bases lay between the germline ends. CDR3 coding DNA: TGTGCCAGCAGCCCTACGGGACTCAACTCCTACGAGCAGTACTTC. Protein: CASSPTGLNSYEQYF.

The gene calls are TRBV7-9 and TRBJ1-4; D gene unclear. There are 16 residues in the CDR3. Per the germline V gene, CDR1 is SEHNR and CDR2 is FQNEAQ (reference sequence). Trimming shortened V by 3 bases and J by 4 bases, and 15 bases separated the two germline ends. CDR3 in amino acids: CASSLVPGFSNEKLFF. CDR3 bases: TGTGCCAGCAGCTTGGTGCCGGGGTTCAGTAATGAAAAACTGTTTTTT.

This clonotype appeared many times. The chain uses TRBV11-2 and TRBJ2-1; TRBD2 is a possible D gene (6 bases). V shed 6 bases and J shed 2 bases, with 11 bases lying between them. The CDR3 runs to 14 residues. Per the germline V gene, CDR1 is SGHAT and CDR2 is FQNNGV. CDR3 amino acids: CASSLGGTYNEQFF. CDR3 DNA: TGTGCCAGCAGTCTGGGGGGTACCTACAATGAGCAGTTCTTC.

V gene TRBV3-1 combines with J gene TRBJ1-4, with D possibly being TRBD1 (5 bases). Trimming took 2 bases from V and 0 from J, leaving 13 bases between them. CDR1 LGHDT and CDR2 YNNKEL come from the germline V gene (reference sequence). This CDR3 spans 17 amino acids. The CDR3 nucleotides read TGTGCCAGCAGCCAAAAGGGTCAGGGTGCAACTAATGAAAAACTGTTTTTT. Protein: CASSQKGQGATNEKLFF.

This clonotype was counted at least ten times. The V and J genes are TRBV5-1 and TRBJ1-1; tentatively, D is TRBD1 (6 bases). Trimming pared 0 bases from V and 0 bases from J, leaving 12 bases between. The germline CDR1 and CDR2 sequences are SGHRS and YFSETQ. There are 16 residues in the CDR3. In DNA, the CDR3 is TGCGCCAGCAGCTTGGAGGGACACGGGATGAACACTGAAGCTTTCTTT. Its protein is CASSLEGHGMNTEAFF.

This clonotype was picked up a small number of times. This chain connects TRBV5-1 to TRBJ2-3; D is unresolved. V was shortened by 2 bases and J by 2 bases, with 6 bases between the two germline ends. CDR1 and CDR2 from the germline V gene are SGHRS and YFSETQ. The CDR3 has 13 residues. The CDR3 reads CASSFQFTDTQYF. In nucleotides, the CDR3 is TGCGCCAGCAGCTTCCAGTTCACAGATACGCAGTATTTT.

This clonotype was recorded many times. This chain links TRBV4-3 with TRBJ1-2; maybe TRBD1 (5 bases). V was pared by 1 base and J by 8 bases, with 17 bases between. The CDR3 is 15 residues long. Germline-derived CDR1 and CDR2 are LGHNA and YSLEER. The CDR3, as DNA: TGCGCCAGCAGCCAAGGCTATTCGGGACTCCAAGGCTACACCTTC. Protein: CASSQGYSGLQGYTF.

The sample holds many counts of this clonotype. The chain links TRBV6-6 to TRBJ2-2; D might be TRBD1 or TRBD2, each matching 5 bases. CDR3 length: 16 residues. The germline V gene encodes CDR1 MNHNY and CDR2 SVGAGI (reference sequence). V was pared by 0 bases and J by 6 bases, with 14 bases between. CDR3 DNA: TGTGCCAGCAGTTACTCGTCAGGGTCGGGACCCGGGGAGCTGTTTTTT. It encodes CASSYSSGSGPGELFF.